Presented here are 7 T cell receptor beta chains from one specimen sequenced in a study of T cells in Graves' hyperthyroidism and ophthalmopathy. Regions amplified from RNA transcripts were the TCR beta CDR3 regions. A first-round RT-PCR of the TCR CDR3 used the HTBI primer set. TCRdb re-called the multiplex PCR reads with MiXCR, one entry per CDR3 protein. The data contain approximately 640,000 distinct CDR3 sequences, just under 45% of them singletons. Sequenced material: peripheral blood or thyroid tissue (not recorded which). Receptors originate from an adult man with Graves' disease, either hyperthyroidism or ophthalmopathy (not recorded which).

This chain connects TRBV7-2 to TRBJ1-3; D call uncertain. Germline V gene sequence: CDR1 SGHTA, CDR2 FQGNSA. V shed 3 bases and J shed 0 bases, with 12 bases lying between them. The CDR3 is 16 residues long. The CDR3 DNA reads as TGTGCCAGCAGCTTTGGAGGAACTCGCTCTGGAAACACCATATATTTT. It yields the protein CASSFGGTRSGNTIYF.

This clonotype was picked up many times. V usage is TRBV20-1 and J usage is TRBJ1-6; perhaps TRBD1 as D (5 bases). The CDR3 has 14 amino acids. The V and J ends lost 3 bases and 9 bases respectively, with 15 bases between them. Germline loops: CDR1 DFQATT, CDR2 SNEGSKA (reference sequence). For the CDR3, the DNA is TGCAGTGCTAGTGGGGCAGGGAGCGGTTCACCCCTCCACTTT. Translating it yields CSASGAGSGSPLHF.

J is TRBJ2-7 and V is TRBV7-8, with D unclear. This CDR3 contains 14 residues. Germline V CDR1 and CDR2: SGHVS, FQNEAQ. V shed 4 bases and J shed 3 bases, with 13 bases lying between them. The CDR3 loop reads CASSSRHGVYEQYF. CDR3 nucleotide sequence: TGTGCCAGCAGCTCTCGACACGGCGTCTACGAGCAGTACTTC.

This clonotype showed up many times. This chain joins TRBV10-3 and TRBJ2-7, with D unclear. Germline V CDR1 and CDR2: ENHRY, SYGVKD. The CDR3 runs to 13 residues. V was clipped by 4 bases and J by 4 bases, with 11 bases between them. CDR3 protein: CAISAERWYEQYF. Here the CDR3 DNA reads TGTGCCATCAGTGCCGAGAGGTGGTACGAGCAGTACTTC.

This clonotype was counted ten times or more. The CDR3 is CASGVLYSYEQYF. As DNA, the CDR3 is TGTGCCAGCGGGGTGTTATACTCCTACGAGCAGTACTTC. The chain recombines TRBV7-8 with TRBJ2-7; no clear D gene. CDR3 length: 13 amino acids. The V end lost 8 bases, the J end lost 0 bases, and 11 bases lay between the germline ends. Germline loops: CDR1 SGHVS, CDR2 FQNEAQ.

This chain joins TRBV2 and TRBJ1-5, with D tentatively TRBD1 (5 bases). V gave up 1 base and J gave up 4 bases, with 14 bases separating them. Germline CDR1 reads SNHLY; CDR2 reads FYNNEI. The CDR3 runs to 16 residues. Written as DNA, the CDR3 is TGTGCCAGCAGTGAAGGGGGACGTCGAGAGAATCAGCCCCAGCATTTT. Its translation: CASSEGGRRENQPQHF.

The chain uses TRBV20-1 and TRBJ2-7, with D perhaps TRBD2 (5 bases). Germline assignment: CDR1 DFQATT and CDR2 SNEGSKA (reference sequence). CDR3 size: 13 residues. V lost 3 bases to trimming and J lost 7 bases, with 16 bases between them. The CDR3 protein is CSASDSGVGEQYF. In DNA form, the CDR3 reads TGCAGTGCTAGTGATTCCGGGGTGGGGGAGCAGTACTTC.